Here is one T cell receptor (beta chain) with its context. This specimen belongs to a study of OX40 agonist ivuxolimab in advanced cancers. Background on the study: Under the entry rules, prior anti-PD-1, anti-PD-L1 or anti-CTLA-4 therapy was allowed, and around 36% had some.

Sequenced by immunoSEQ multiplex PCR; TCRdb stores in-frame clones only, minus some. The repertoire consists of around 51,000 clones, with 84% occurring once and the leading ten covering around 2.8%. This CDR3 comprises 15 residues. V dropped 3 bases and J dropped 4 bases, with 14 bases sitting between them. Germline V gene sequence: CDR1 SGHKS, CDR2 YYEKEE (reference sequence). The origin of this receptor is an adult with an advanced solid tumor such as melanoma, head and neck, liver or kidney cancer. The genes are TRBV5-5 and TRBJ1-5, with D possibly being TRBD1 (5 bases). The starting material was CD4+ or CD8+ T cells sorted from blood, obtained in a trial of the OX40 agonist ivuxolimab. The CDR3 coding sequence is TGTGCCAGCAGCTCCGGCGGGACCGAGAATCAGCCCCAGCATTTT. This gives the protein CASSSGGTENQPQHF.